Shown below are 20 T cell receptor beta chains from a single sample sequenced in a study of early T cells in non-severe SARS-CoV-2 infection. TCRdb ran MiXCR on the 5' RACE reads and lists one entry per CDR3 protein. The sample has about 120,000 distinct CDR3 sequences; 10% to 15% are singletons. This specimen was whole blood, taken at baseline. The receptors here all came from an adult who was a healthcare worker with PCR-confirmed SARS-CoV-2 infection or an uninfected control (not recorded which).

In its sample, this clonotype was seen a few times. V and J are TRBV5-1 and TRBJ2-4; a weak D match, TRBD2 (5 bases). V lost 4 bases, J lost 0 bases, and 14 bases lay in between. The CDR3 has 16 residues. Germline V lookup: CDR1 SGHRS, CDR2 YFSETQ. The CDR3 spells CASSPLTNLAKNIQYF. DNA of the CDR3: TGCGCCAGCAGCCCACTGACTAATTTAGCCAAAAACATTCAGTACTTC.

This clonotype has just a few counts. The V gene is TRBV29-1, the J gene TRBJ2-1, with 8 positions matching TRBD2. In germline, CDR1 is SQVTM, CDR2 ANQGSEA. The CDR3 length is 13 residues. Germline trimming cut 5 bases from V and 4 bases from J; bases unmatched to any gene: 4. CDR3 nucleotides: TGCAGCGTTAGCGGGAGAGTTTACAATGAGCAGTTCTTC. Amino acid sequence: CSVSGRVYNEQFF.

The CDR3 loop reads CAWSVLAGGLVYNEQFF. CDR3 nucleotide sequence: TGTGCCTGGAGTGTACTAGCGGGGGGGCTTGTGTACAATGAGCAGTTCTTC. V gene TRBV30 combines with J gene TRBJ2-1, with 13 bases matching TRBD2. The germline V gene has CDR1 GTSNPN and CDR2 SVGIG (reference sequence). This CDR3 has 17 residues. J was trimmed by 4 bases and V by 0 bases; bases with no gene match: 6. Based on the CDR3 plus reference TRBV30 and TRBJ2-1, the full variable domain is SQTIHQWPATLVQPVGSPLSLECTVEGTSNPNLYWYRQAAGRGLQLLFYSVGIGQISSEVPQNLSASRPQDRQFILSSKKLLLSDSGFYLCAWSVLAGGLVYNEQFFGPGTRLTVL.

In nucleotides, the CDR3 is TGTGCCAGCAGCTTCTCCGGGCTGAGCACAGATACGCAGTATTTT. This translates into CASSFSGLSTDTQYF. The chain carries TRBV13 and TRBJ2-3; D unclear. The CDR3 has 15 residues. Germline V gene lookup returns CDR1 PRHDT and CDR2 FYEKMQ (reference sequence). V gave up 3 bases and J gave up 0 bases, with 10 bases separating them.

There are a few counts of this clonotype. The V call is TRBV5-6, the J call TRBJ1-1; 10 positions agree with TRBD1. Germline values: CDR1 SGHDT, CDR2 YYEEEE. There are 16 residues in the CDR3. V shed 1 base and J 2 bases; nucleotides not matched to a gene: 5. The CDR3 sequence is CASSLFGQGGNTEAFF. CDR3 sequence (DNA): TGTGCCAGCAGCTTGTTCGGACAGGGGGGAAACACTGAAGCTTTCTTT. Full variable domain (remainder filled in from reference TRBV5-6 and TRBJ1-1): DAGVTQSPTHLIKTRGQQVTLRCSPKSGHDTVSWYQQALGQGPQFIFQYYEEEERQRGNFPDRFSGHQFPNYSSELNVNALLLGDSALYLCASSLFGQGGNTEAFFGQGTRLTVV.

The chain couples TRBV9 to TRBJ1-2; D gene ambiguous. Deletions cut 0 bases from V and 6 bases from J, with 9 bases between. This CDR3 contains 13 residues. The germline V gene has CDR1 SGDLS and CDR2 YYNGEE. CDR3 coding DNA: TGTGCCAGCAGCGTAGGGGCAAGGGATGGCTACACCTTC. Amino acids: CASSVGARDGYTF.

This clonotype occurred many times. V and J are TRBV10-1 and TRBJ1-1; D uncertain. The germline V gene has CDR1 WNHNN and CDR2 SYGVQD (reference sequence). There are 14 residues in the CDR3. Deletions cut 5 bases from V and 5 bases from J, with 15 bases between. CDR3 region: CASSLTTRETEAFF. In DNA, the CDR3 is TGCGCCAGCAGTTTGACGACGCGGGAGACTGAAGCTTTCTTT.

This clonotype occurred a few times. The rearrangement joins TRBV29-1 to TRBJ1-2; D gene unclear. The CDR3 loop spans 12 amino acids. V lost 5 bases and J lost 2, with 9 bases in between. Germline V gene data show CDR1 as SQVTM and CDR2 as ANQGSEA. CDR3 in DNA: TGCAGCGTTCCTAATCTAAACTATGGCTACACCTTC. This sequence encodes CSVPNLNYGYTF.

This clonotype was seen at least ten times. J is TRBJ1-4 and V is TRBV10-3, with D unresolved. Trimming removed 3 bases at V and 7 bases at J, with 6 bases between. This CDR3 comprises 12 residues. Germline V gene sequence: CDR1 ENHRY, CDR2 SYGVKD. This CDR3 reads CAISDSGEKLFF. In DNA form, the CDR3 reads TGTGCCATCAGTGATTCTGGTGAAAAACTGTTTTTT.

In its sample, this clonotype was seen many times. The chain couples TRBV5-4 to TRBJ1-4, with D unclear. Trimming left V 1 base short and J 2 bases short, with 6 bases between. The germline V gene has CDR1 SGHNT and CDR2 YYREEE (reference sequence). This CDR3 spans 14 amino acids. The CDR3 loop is CASSLSFTNEKLFF. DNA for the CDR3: TGTGCCAGCAGCTTGAGTTTCACTAATGAAAAACTGTTTTTT.

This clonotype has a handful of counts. This CDR3 reads CASSNPKRGFYGYTF. DNA of the CDR3: TGTGCCAGTAGTAACCCCAAACGGGGTTTCTATGGCTACACCTTC. J is TRBJ1-2 and V is TRBV19; D remains ambiguous. The CDR3 length is 15 residues. Per germline, CDR1 LNHDA and CDR2 SQIVND (reference sequence). V lost 4 bases, J lost 4 bases, and 16 bases lay in between.

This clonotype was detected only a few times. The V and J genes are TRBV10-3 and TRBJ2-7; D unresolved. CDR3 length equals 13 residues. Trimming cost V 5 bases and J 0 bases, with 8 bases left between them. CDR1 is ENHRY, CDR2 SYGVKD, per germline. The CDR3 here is CAISRSASYEQYF. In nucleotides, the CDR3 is TGTGCCATCAGTCGCAGTGCCTCCTACGAGCAGTACTTC.

In DNA form, the CDR3 reads TGTGCCAGCAGCCAAGAACGGTGGGGGGCGAACACCGGGGAGCTGTTTTTT. Protein product: CASSQERWGANTGELFF. The V and J genes are TRBV3-1 and TRBJ2-2; possibly TRBD2 for D (6 bases). The CDR3 runs 17 residues. Germline V lookup: CDR1 LGHDT, CDR2 YNNKEL (reference sequence). V gave up 0 bases and J gave up 0 bases, with 11 bases separating them. Combining the CDR3 with reference TRBV3-1 and TRBJ2-2 gives the whole variable domain DTAVSQTPKYLVTQMGNDKSIKCEQNLGHDTMYWYKQDSKKFLKIMFSYNNKELIINETVPNRFSPKSPDKAHLNLHINSLELGDSAVYFCASSQERWGANTGELFFGEGSRLTVL.

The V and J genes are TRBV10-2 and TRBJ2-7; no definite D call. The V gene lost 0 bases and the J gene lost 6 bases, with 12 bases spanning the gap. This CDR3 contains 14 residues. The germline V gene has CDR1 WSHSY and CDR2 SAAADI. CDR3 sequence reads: CASSESLSESEQYF. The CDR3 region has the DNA TGCGCCAGCAGTGAGTCGTTGAGTGAGAGCGAGCAGTACTTC.

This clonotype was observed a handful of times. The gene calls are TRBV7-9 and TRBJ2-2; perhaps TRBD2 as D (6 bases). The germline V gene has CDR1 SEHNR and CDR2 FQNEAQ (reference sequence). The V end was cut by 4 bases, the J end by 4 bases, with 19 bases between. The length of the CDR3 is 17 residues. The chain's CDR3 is CASSSWRDSTPTGELFF. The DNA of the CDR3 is TGTGCCAGCAGCTCCTGGCGGGACTCTACACCCACCGGGGAGCTGTTTTTT.

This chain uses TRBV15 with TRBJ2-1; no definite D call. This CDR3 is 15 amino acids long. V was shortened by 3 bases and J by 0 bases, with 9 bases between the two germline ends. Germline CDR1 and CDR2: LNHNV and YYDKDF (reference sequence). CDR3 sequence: CATSSPYSSYNEQFF. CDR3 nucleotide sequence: TGTGCCACCAGCAGCCCCTATAGCTCCTACAATGAGCAGTTCTTC.

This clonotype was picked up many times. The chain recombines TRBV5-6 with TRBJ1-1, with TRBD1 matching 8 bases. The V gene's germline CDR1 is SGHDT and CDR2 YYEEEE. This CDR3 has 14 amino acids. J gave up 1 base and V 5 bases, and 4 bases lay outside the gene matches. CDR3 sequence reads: CASRKDRGNTEAFF. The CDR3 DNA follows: TGTGCCAGCAGAAAAGACAGGGGGAACACTGAAGCTTTCTTT.

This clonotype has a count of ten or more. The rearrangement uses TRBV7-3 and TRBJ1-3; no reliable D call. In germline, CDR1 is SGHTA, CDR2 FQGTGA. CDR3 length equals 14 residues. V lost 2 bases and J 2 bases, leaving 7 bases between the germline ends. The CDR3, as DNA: TGTGCCAGCAGCTTAGGGCGGACTGGAAACACCATATATTTT. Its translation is CASSLGRTGNTIYF.

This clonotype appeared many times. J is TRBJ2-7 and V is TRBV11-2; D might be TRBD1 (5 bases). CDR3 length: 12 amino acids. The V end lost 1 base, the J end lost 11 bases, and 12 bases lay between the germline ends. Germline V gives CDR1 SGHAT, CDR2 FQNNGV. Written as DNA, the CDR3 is TGTGCCAGCAGCTTAGTGCCAGGGCAGGAGTACTTC. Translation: CASSLVPGQEYF.

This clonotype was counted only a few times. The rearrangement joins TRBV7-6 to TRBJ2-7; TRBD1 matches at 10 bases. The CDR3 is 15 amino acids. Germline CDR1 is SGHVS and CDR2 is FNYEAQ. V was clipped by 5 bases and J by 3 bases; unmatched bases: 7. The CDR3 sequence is CASSPRTGGVYEQYF. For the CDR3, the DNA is TGTGCCAGCAGCCCCCGGACAGGGGGAGTCTACGAGCAGTACTTC.